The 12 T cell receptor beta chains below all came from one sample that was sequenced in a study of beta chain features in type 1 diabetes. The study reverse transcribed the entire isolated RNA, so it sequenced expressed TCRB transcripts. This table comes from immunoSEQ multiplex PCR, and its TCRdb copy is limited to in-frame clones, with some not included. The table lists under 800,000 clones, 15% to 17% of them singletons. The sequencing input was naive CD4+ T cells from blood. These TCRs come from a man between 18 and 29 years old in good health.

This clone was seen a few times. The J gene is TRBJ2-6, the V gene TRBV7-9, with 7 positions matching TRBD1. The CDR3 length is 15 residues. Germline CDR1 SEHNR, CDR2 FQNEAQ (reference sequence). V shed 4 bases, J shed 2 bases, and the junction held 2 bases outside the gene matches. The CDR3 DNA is TGTGCCAGCAGCTCCACAGGGGCTGGGGCCAACGTCCTGACTTTC. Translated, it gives CASSSTGAGANVLTF.

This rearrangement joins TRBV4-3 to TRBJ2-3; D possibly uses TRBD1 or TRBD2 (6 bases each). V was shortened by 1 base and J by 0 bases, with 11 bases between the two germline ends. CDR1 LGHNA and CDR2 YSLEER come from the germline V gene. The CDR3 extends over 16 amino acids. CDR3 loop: CASSQVGGTSTDTQYF. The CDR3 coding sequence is TGCGCCAGCAGCCAAGTAGGGGGGACTAGCACAGATACGCAGTATTTT.

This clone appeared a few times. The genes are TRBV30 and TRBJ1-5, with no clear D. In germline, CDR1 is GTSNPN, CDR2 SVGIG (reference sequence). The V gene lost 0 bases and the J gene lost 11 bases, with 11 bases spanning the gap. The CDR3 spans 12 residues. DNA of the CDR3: TGTGCCTGGAGTGTACAGCGTACAGCCCAGCATTTT. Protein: CAWSVQRTAQHF.

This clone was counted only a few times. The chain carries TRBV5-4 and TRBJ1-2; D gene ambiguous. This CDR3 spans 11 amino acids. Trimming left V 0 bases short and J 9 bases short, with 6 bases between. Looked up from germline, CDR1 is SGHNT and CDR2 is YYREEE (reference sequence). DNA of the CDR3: TGTGCCAGCAGCTTGGGGGATCGCTACACCTTC. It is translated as CASSLGDRYTF.

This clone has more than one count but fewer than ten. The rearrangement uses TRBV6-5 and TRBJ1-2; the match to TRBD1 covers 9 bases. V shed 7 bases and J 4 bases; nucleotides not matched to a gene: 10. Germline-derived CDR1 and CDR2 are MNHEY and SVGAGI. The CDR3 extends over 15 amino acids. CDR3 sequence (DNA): TGTGCCAGCATGGCGGCTACAGGGGGCGGCTATGGCTACACCTTC. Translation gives CASMAATGGGYGYTF.

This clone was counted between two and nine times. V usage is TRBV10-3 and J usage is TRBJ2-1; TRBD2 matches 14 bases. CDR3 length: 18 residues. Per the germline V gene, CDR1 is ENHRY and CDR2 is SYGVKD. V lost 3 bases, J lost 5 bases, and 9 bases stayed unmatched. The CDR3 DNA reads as TGTGCCATCAGTGACCCGGGACTAGCGGGAGTAATCGACAATGAGCAGTTCTTC. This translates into CAISDPGLAGVIDNEQFF.

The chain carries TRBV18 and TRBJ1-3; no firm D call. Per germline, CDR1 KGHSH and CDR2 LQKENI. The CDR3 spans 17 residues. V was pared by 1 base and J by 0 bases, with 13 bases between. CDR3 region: CASSPRQDRFSGNTIYF. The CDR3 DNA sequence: TGTGCCAGCTCACCACGCCAGGATCGGTTCTCTGGAAACACCATATATTTT.

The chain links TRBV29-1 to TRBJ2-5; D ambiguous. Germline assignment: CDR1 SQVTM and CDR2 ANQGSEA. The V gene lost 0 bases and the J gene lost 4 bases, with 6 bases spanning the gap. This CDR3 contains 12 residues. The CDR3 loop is CSVEDHGETQYF. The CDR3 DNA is TGCAGCGTTGAAGATCACGGAGAGACCCAGTACTTC.

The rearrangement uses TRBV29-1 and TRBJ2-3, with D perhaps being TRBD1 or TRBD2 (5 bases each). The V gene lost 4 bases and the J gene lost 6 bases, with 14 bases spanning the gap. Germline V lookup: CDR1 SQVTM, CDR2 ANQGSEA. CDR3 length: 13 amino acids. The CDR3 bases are TGCAGCGTTGCGGGGCGGCTCCGGGATACGCAGTATTTT. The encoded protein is CSVAGRLRDTQYF.

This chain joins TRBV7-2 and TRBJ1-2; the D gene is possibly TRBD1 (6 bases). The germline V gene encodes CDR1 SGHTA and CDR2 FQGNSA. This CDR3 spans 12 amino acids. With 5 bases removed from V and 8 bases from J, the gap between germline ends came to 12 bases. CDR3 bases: TGTGCCAGCAGCGAATCCACAGGGGGCTACACCTTC. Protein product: CASSESTGGYTF.

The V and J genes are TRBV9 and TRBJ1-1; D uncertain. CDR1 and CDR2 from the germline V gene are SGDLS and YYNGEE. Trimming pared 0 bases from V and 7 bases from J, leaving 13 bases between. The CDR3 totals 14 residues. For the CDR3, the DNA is TGTGCCAGCAGCGTAGATCCTTCGAGAGGTGAAGCTTTCTTT. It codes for CASSVDPSRGEAFF.

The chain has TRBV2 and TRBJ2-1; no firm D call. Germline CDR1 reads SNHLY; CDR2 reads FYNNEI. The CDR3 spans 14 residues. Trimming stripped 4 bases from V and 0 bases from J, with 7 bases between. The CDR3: CASSGTSSYNEQFF. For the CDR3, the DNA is TGTGCCAGCAGTGGGACGAGCTCCTACAATGAGCAGTTCTTC.